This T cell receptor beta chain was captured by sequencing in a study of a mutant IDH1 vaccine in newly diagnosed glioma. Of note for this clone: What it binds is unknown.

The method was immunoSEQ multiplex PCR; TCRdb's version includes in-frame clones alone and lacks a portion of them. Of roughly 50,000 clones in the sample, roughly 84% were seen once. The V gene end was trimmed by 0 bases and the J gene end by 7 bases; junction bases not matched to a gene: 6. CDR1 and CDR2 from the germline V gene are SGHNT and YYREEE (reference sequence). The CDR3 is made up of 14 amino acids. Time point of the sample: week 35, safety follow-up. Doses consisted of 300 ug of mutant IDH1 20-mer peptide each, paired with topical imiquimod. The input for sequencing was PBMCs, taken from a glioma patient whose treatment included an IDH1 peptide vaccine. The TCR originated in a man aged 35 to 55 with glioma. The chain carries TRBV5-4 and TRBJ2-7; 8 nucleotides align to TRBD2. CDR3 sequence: CASSLDRGGREQYF. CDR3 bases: TGTGCCAGCAGCTTGGATCGGGGGGGGAGGGAGCAGTACTTC.